Listed below are T cell receptor beta chains from one sample, sequenced in a study of blood T cells in healthy people across ages. MiXCR, run by TCRdb on the 5' RACE reads, gives a single entry per CDR3 protein. The table lists approximately 600,000 distinct CDR3 sequences, approximately 50% of them singletons. Sample: blood. The origin of the receptors is a man aged 55 to 70 in good health. The CDR3 runs from the conserved cysteine through the conserved F or W. The order of the fields is D gene, clone size, J gene, V gene, CDR3 protein, CDR3 DNA. The D gene is left open where the match is weak. Rows may omit the clone size; those that give it use once, few, many or a size class.

d_gene: TRBD2
abundance: -
j_gene: TRBJ2-5
v_gene: TRBV28
CDR3aa: CASKKGGVEKETQYF
CDR3nt: TGTGCCAGTAAAAAGGGAGGGGTGGAGAAAGAGACCCAGTACTTC

d_gene: -
abundance: many
j_gene: TRBJ2-7
v_gene: TRBV9
CDR3aa: CASSVLSSYEQYF
CDR3nt: TGTGCCAGCAGCGTACTGAGCTCCTACGAGCAGTACTTC

d_gene: TRBD1
abundance: -
j_gene: TRBJ2-7
v_gene: TRBV18
CDR3aa: CASSPPSEQGNEQYF
CDR3nt: TGTGCCAGCTCACCACCGAGCGAACAGGGGAACGAGCAGTACTTC

d_gene: -
abundance: -
j_gene: TRBJ2-3
v_gene: TRBV4-1
CDR3aa: CASSQDHLGSTTDTQYF
CDR3nt: TGCGCCAGCAGCCAAGACCATTTGGGCTCCACCACAGATACGCAGTATTTT

d_gene: -
abundance: -
j_gene: TRBJ2-3
v_gene: TRBV7-2
CDR3aa: CASSLRRSGAFYTQYF
CDR3nt: TGTGCCAGCAGCTTACGCCGGTCAGGCGCGTTTTATACGCAGTATTTT

d_gene: -
abundance: -
j_gene: TRBJ1-2
v_gene: TRBV10-3
CDR3aa: CAISEDPNYGYTF
CDR3nt: TGTGCCATCAGTGAAGACCCTAACTATGGCTACACCTTC

d_gene: -
abundance: -
j_gene: TRBJ1-1
v_gene: TRBV4-1
CDR3aa: CASSGDRSGSMNTEAFF
CDR3nt: TGCGCCAGCAGCGGCGACAGATCCGGGTCAATGAACACTGAAGCTTTCTTT

d_gene: -
abundance: -
j_gene: TRBJ2-1
v_gene: TRBV4-2
CDR3aa: CASSPRGLNNEQFF
CDR3nt: TGTGCCAGCAGCCCCCGGGGGCTAAACAATGAGCAGTTCTTC

d_gene: TRBD1
abundance: -
j_gene: TRBJ2-7
v_gene: TRBV7-9
CDR3aa: CASSLGEGAVYEQYF
CDR3nt: TGTGCCAGCAGCTTAGGAGAGGGGGCTGTCTACGAGCAGTACTTC

d_gene: TRBD1
abundance: -
j_gene: TRBJ1-1
v_gene: TRBV20-1
CDR3aa: CSAATPGGRNTEAFF
CDR3nt: TGCAGTGCTGCTACCCCAGGGGGCCGGAACACTGAAGCTTTCTTT

d_gene: -
abundance: -
j_gene: TRBJ2-1
v_gene: TRBV18
CDR3aa: CASSPGQPGPRQFF
CDR3nt: TGTGCCAGCTCACCGGGGCAGCCTGGACCCAGGCAGTTCTTC

d_gene: TRBD1
abundance: few
j_gene: TRBJ2-7
v_gene: TRBV15
CDR3aa: CATSRAGTGLNEQYF
CDR3nt: TGTGCCACCAGCCGTGCGGGGACAGGGCTCAACGAGCAGTACTTC

d_gene: -
abundance: -
j_gene: TRBJ1-1
v_gene: TRBV14
CDR3aa: CASSQVGGAGTEAFF
CDR3nt: TGTGCCAGCAGCCAAGTCGGGGGGGCGGGCACTGAGGCTTTCTTT

d_gene: -
abundance: -
j_gene: TRBJ2-1
v_gene: TRBV29-1
CDR3aa: CSVWGGLSYNEQFF
CDR3nt: TGCAGCGTTTGGGGGGGCCTATCCTACAATGAGCAGTTCTTC

d_gene: -
abundance: many
j_gene: TRBJ2-1
v_gene: TRBV5-1
CDR3aa: CASSLEGRGGFDEQFF
CDR3nt: TGCGCCAGCAGCTTGGAGGGCAGGGGAGGATTTGATGAGCAGTTCTTC

d_gene: -
abundance: few
j_gene: TRBJ2-5
v_gene: TRBV29-1
CDR3aa: CSVEGRGYETQYF
CDR3nt: TGCAGCGTTGAAGGCAGGGGATACGAGACCCAGTACTTC

d_gene: -
abundance: once
j_gene: TRBJ1-2
v_gene: TRBV20-1
CDR3aa: CSARGDGGHYGYTF
CDR3nt: TGCAGTGCTAGAGGAGACGGGGGACACTATGGCTACACCTTC

d_gene: TRBD1
abundance: few
j_gene: TRBJ2-5
v_gene: TRBV2
CDR3aa: CASSEDRGVKTQYF
CDR3nt: TGTGCCAGCAGTGAAGACAGGGGTGTGAAGACCCAGTACTTC

d_gene: -
abundance: -
j_gene: TRBJ2-3
v_gene: TRBV7-2
CDR3aa: CASSSRDAVLGQYF
CDR3nt: TGTGCCAGCAGCTCCCGGGACGCCGTCCTTGGGCAGTATTTT

d_gene: -
abundance: -
j_gene: TRBJ1-6
v_gene: TRBV29-1
CDR3aa: CSVGDSYNSPLHF
CDR3nt: TGCAGCGTTGGCGACAGTTATAATTCACCCCTCCACTTT

d_gene: -
abundance: few
j_gene: TRBJ1-1
v_gene: TRBV20-1
CDR3aa: CSAGTPGPPNTEAFF
CDR3nt: TGCAGTGCAGGGACCCCGGGCCCCCCAAACACTGAAGCTTTCTTT

d_gene: -
abundance: -
j_gene: TRBJ2-2
v_gene: TRBV4-2
CDR3aa: CASSQEFSNGRELFF
CDR3nt: TGTGCCAGCAGCCAAGAGTTCTCAAATGGCCGGGAGCTGTTTTTT

d_gene: -
abundance: few
j_gene: TRBJ1-6
v_gene: TRBV5-5
CDR3aa: CASSLRSAGYNSPLHF
CDR3nt: TGTGCCAGCAGCTTGAGGTCGGCAGGGTACAATTCACCCCTCCACTTT

d_gene: TRBD2
abundance: -
j_gene: TRBJ2-7
v_gene: TRBV4-2
CDR3aa: CASSPNQRGPYEQYF
CDR3nt: TGTGCCAGCAGTCCGAACCAGCGGGGGCCCTACGAGCAGTACTTC

d_gene: -
abundance: few
j_gene: TRBJ1-1
v_gene: TRBV7-9
CDR3aa: CASSLNRHGGNTEAFF
CDR3nt: TGTGCCAGCAGCTTAAATAGGCATGGCGGGAACACTGAAGCTTTCTTT

d_gene: -
abundance: few
j_gene: TRBJ1-4
v_gene: TRBV4-1
CDR3aa: CASSPATYGLPTRREKLFF
CDR3nt: TGCGCCAGCAGCCCGGCGACATACGGGCTTCCCACCCGAAGGGAAAAACTGTTTTTT

d_gene: -
abundance: -
j_gene: TRBJ2-7
v_gene: TRBV20-1
CDR3aa: CSGLRASGSYEQYF
CDR3nt: TGCAGTGGCCTAAGGGCAAGCGGCTCCTACGAGCAGTACTTC

d_gene: -
abundance: -
j_gene: TRBJ2-5
v_gene: TRBV20-1
CDR3aa: CSARSTGGETQYF
CDR3nt: TGCAGTGCTAGGTCGACGGGCGGAGAGACCCAGTACTTC

d_gene: -
abundance: few
j_gene: TRBJ1-4
v_gene: TRBV9
CDR3aa: CASSVGVGGEKLFF
CDR3nt: TGTGCCAGCAGCGTAGGGGTCGGGGGTGAAAAACTGTTTTTT

d_gene: -
abundance: few
j_gene: TRBJ1-6
v_gene: TRBV25-1
CDR3aa: CASTQDSFHSPLHF
CDR3nt: TGTGCCAGCACCCAGGACAGTTTCCATTCACCCCTCCACTTT

d_gene: TRBD2
abundance: -
j_gene: TRBJ2-1
v_gene: TRBV20-1
CDR3aa: CSARDAGLASYNEQFF
CDR3nt: TGCAGTGCTAGGGATGCGGGACTAGCCTCCTACAATGAGCAGTTCTTC

d_gene: TRBD1
abundance: -
j_gene: TRBJ2-1
v_gene: TRBV6-1
CDR3aa: CASSGVRGEQFF
CDR3nt: TGTGCCAGCAGTGGCGTCAGGGGGGAGCAGTTCTTC

d_gene: TRBD1
abundance: -
j_gene: TRBJ2-4
v_gene: TRBV5-1
CDR3aa: CASSQGAGEQYF
CDR3nt: TGCGCCAGCAGCCAGGGGGCCGGTGAGCAGTACTTC

d_gene: -
abundance: few
j_gene: TRBJ2-5
v_gene: TRBV9
CDR3aa: CASSVGRGPQETQYF
CDR3nt: TGTGCCAGCAGCGTAGGCCGGGGACCACAAGAGACCCAGTACTTC

d_gene: TRBD2
abundance: -
j_gene: TRBJ2-5
v_gene: TRBV10-3
CDR3aa: CAIGTSGDQETQYF
CDR3nt: TGTGCCATCGGGACTAGCGGGGACCAAGAGACCCAGTACTTC

d_gene: -
abundance: many
j_gene: TRBJ2-5
v_gene: TRBV7-2
CDR3aa: CASSSQGRETQYF
CDR3nt: TGTGCCAGCAGCTCCCAGGGAAGAGAGACCCAGTACTTC

d_gene: TRBD2
abundance: few
j_gene: TRBJ2-5
v_gene: TRBV12-3/TRBV12-4
CDR3aa: CASSLGLAALGTQYF
CDR3nt: TGTGCCAGCAGTTTAGGACTAGCGGCCCTAGGGACCCAGTACTTC

d_gene: TRBD1
abundance: -
j_gene: TRBJ1-4
v_gene: TRBV28
CDR3aa: CASSPGPDREKLFF
CDR3nt: TGTGCCAGCAGTCCGGGGCCCGACAGGGAGAAACTGTTTTTT

d_gene: -
abundance: -
j_gene: TRBJ2-5
v_gene: TRBV6-4
CDR3aa: CASRQGPYNEQYF
CDR3nt: TGTGCCAGCAGACAGGGTCCCTACAATGAGCAGTACTTC

d_gene: TRBD2
abundance: -
j_gene: TRBJ2-7
v_gene: TRBV5-1
CDR3aa: CASSLAKIPGLAGISYEQYF
CDR3nt: TGCGCCAGCAGCTTGGCCAAGATACCGGGACTAGCGGGCATCTCCTACGAGCAGTACTTC

d_gene: -
abundance: -
j_gene: TRBJ1-2
v_gene: TRBV27
CDR3aa: CASRLTGSFYGYTF
CDR3nt: TGTGCCAGCAGATTAACGGGGTCGTTCTATGGCTACACCTTC

d_gene: TRBD2
abundance: many
j_gene: TRBJ2-5
v_gene: TRBV18
CDR3aa: CASSPPGLAKETQYF
CDR3nt: TGTGCCAGCTCACCACCGGGACTAGCAAAAGAGACCCAGTACTTC